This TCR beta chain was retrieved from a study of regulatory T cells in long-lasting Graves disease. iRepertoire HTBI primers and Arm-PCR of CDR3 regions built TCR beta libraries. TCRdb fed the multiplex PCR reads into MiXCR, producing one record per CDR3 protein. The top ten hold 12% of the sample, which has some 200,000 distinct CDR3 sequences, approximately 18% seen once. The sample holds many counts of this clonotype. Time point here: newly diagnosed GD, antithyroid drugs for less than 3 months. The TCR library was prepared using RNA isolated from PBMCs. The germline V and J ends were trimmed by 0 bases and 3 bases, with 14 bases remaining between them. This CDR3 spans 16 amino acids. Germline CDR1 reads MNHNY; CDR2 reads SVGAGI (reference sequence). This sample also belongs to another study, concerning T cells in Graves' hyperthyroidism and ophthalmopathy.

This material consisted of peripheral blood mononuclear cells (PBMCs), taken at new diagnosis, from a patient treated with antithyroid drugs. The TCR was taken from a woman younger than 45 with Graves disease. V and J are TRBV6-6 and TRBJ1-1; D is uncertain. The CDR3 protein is CASSYSTLGRDTEAFF. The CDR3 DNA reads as TGTGCCAGCAGTTACTCGACTTTGGGAAGGGACACTGAAGCTTTCTTT.